This TCR beta chain was found in a study of naive and memory T cell subsets. The beta constant-region primer was an equimolar mix of two oligonucleotides covering TRBC1 and TRBC2. The ligated cDNA underwent four PCR rounds using SP2 and nested alpha and beta constant-region primers. Ligation attached a single-stranded oligonucleotide with a 12-nucleotide UMI and the SP2 primer to the cDNA 3' end. TCRdb reanalysed the UMI-ligation and nested PCR reads using MiXCR and keeps one entry per CDR3 protein. Of about 160,000 distinct CDR3 sequences in the sample, about 23% were seen once. After the first PCR, alpha and beta chain libraries were processed separately. Study-wide results and caveats: Possibly reflecting memory cells re-expressing CD45RA, a few larger clonotypes occurred in naive repertoires, especially CD8. Expression changes during T cell differentiation may affect RNA-based TCR counts. Diversity fell and Gini index rose from naive through CM, EM, EMRA.

This clonotype was seen only a few times. The antigen is not known. Germline V gives CDR1 DFQATT, CDR2 SNEGSKA (reference sequence). This CDR3 has 13 residues. V and J are TRBV20-1 and TRBJ2-5; 8 bases fit TRBD2. This clonotype was sampled from a human donor in good health. The sample consisted of naive CD4+ T cells from blood. CDR3 amino acids: CSPRGSGTETQYF. In DNA form, the CDR3 reads TGCAGCCCACGGGGTAGCGGGACGGAGACCCAGTACTTC.